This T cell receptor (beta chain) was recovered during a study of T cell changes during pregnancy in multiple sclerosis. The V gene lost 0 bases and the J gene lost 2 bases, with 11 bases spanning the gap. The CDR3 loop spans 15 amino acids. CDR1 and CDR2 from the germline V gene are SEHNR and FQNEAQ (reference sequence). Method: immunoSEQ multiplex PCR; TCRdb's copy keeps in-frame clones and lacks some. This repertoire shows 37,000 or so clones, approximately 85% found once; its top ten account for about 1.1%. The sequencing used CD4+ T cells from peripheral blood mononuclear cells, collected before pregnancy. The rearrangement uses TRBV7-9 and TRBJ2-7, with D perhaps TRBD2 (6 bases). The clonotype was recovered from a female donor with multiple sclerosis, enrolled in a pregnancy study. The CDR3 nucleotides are TGTGCCAGCAGCTTAGCCCTCAGGACTACCTACGAGCAGTACTTC. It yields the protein CASSLALRTTYEQYF. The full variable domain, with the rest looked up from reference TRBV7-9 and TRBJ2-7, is DTGVSQNPRHKITKRGQNVTFRCDPISEHNRLYWYRQTLGQGPEFLTYFQNEAQLEKSRLLSDRFSAERPKGSFSTLEIQRTEQGDSAMYLCASSLALRTTYEQYFGPGTRLTVT.